The TCR beta chain under discussion was sequenced for a study of cytomegalovirus exposure and HLA in healthy donors. Overall study: A data release that came early held roughly 85 million unique TCRs from HLA-typed donors.

All donors participated as healthy donors of bone marrow. Findings of the study overall: A later analysis linked a missense DCLRE1C variant to TCR beta V- and J-gene trimming. The sole available immune exposure information was CMV serostatus.

The PCR ran on 60 Vbeta and 13 Jbeta primers. Profiled with immunoSEQ multiplex PCR; TCRdb holds only in-frame clones, not every one. This sample carries fewer than 150,000 clones, roughly three quarters of them seen once, and the ten largest clones take 4.5% to 6%. Concerning this clone itself: Its specificity is unknown.

Trimming took off 0 bases at V and 12 bases at J, with 15 bases between the two ends. This CDR3 region has 13 residues. CDR1 SGDLS and CDR2 YYNGEE come from the germline V gene. Material for sequencing was PBMCs. The receptor comes from a woman aged 50 to 60 in good health and CMV-seronegative. The chain employs TRBV9 and TRBJ1-1; possibly TRBD1 for D (6 bases). This CDR3 reads CASSVGPQGVTFF. The CDR3 region has the DNA TGTGCCAGCAGCGTAGGTCCACAGGGAGTGACTTTCTTT.